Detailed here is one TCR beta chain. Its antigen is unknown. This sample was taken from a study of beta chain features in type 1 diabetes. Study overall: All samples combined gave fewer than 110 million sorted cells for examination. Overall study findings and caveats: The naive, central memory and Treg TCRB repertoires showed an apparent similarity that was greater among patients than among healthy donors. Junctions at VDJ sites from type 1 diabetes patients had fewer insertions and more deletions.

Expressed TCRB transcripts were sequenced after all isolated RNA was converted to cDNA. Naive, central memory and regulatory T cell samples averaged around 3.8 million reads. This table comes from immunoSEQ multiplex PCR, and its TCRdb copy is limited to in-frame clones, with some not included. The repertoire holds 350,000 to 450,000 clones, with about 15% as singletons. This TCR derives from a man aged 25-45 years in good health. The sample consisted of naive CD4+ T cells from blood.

The CDR3 protein is CAWSGDRATGELFF. The CDR3 coding sequence is TGTGCCTGGAGTGGGGATAGGGCCACCGGGGAGCTGTTTTTT. This rearrangement joins TRBV30 to TRBJ2-2; D call uncertain. CDR3 size: 14 residues. From germline, CDR1 is GTSNPN and CDR2 SVGIG (reference sequence). Trimming shortened V by 1 base and J by 4 bases, and 10 bases separated the two germline ends.